The TCR beta chain described here comes from a study of blood T cell repertoires in COVID-19 (dated by TCRdb to the early 2020s). A note on the overall study: Collaborator samples came from the United States, Italy and Spain and covered acute and convalescent phases of COVID-19. The sample metadata nearly always contained a de-identified subject ID, COVID-19 status, age in years and sex. The samples were drawn from the first 160 participants of the ongoing ImmuneRACE study and from 1,200 or so subjects provided by 6 global collaborators. The material from the prospective study consisted of cDNA or gDNA derived from T cells, B-cell-depleted T cells, or PBMCs. Where HLA class I and class II types were available, the types were taken from metadata supplied by the sample provider, not from assay-based typing. The repertoires were made available in a free public database intended to serve as a resource for research on the immune response to SARS-CoV-2. The dataset comprised deeply sampled blood TCRbeta repertoires from subjects exposed to, actively infected with, or recovered from COVID-19.

The trim is 4 bases for V and 12 bases for J, with a gap of 19 bases between the germline ends. The CDR3 has 13 amino acids, counting the end cysteine and phenylalanine. The sequence is cut down to CDR3 DNA, 39 bases in frame from base 1. TCRbeta CDR3 regions were amplified from genomic DNA by means of the immunoSEQ Assay, a bias-controlled multiplex PCR. The paper's data handling went like this. The number of nucleated cells in each sample was estimated by amplification of reference gene primers within the assay. To quantify the absolute abundance of each unique TCRbeta CDR3 rearrangement, sequence reads were collapsed and filtered. For each sample, productive Simpson clonality was calculated as the square root of Simpson's diversity index across productive rearrangements. Here the immuneACCESS table is served through TCRdb, limited to in-frame sequences with V and J called. Missing clones are a known gap in these copies; in checked studies unresolved V genes cover under half, and the rest lacks a known reason. The D gene and trimming were derived from the DNA, and the V and J assignments and clone size from that table. Counted in this sample were 60,000 to 65,000 clones; 70% to 80% of them appeared once. The ten biggest clones cover about 20% of the sample.

A word on this clone: Its antigen is unknown. Per-nucleotide qualities are absent, and no much larger clonotype sits a single base away.

The collaborating institutions used their own protocols to collect whole blood in K2EDTA tubes. For TCRbeta analysis, collaborators shipped samples as frozen whole blood, isolated PBMCs, or DNA extracted from either of those sample types. Results and caveats for the whole study, not just this receptor: Clinical and demographic metadata were provided uncurated, with the amount varying by source and participant.

The clonotype originates from a man in his 60s with acute or convalescent COVID-19. This sequence uses TRBV12-3 or TRBV12-4 and TRBJ2-7; the D gene is perhaps TRBD1, on 6 matching bases. Sample: peripheral blood. The DNA sequence is TGTGCCAGCAGTTCCGGGACACCGGACCGACCGTACTTC. Its product reads: CASSSGTPDRPYF.